One sample yielded the 32 T cell receptor beta chains listed below, sequenced in a study of blood T cells in healthy people across ages. PCR was performed a second time for about 6 to 12 cycles using a sample-barcoded 5' primer and a J-beta primer mix. A single record per CDR3 protein comes from TCRdb applying MiXCR to the 5' RACE reads. This table holds fewer than 700,000 distinct CDR3 sequences, approximately 40% found once. Sequencing was done on a sample of blood. The receptors here all came from an elderly man in good health.

The chain links TRBV7-9 to TRBJ1-1, with no clear D. This CDR3 spans 13 amino acids. Per the germline V gene, CDR1 is SEHNR and CDR2 is FQNEAQ (reference sequence). Trimming removed 5 bases at V and 5 bases at J, with 12 bases between. The CDR3 DNA sequence: TGTGCCAGCAGCCTCTCTTTTAGGACTGAAGCTTTCTTT. Amino acids: CASSLSFRTEAFF.

This clonotype was counted at least ten times. In DNA form, the CDR3 reads TGTGCCAGCAGCTTAGCTGCAGCGGGAGGGCCCGATACGCAGTATTTT. Translation gives CASSLAAAGGPDTQYF. V is TRBV7-2 and J is TRBJ2-3; 10 positions agree with TRBD2. Per the germline V gene, CDR1 is SGHTA and CDR2 is FQGNSA. The CDR3 length is 16 residues. The V and J ends lost 0 bases and 6 bases, in that order; junction bases with no gene match: 6.

CDR3 region: CASSFGDRGNTGELFF. DNA for the CDR3: TGTGCCAGCAGTTTCGGGGACAGGGGGAACACCGGGGAGCTGTTTTTT. V is TRBV12-3 or TRBV12-4 and J is TRBJ2-2, with 10 positions matching TRBD1. The CDR3 totals 16 residues. The V segment lost 3 bases and the J segment 1 base; nucleotides outside the gene matches: 2.

On this clonotype: A much larger clone sits a single nucleotide away, making a read error possible. The chain links TRBV28 to TRBJ2-7; D is possibly TRBD1 (6 bases). CDR3 length: 14 amino acids. Per the germline V gene, CDR1 is MDHEN and CDR2 is SYDVKM. DNA for the CDR3: TGTGCCAGCAGTCCCCCAGGGGAAACCTACGAGCAGAACTTC. This translates into CASSPPGETYEQNF.

Ten or more counts support this clonotype. The genes are TRBV2 and TRBJ1-6, with TRBD1 matching over 7 bases. Germline assignment: CDR1 SNHLY and CDR2 FYNNEI. V gave up 3 bases and J gave up 6 bases; unmatched junction bases: 2. There are 14 residues in the CDR3. The CDR3 bases are TGTGCCAGCAGTGATGACAGGGTTAATTCACCCCTCCACTTT. Translating it yields CASSDDRVNSPLHF.

In its sample, this clonotype was seen many times. This chain uses TRBV7-9 with TRBJ2-7; 8 nucleotides line up with TRBD1. Germline trimming cut 6 bases from V and 7 bases from J; bases unmatched to any gene: 8. Germline V gene lookup returns CDR1 SEHNR and CDR2 FQNEAQ (reference sequence). The CDR3 is 13 residues long. CDR3 amino acids: CASSPRQGSEQYF. CDR3 DNA sequence: TGTGCCAGCAGTCCCCGACAGGGGTCGGAGCAGTACTTC.

The rearrangement uses TRBV20-1 and TRBJ1-5; 9 bases are a match to TRBD1. Germline V gene lookup returns CDR1 DFQATT and CDR2 SNEGSKA (reference sequence). V lost 3 bases and J lost 6; bases outside the gene matches: 12. The length of the CDR3 is 16 residues. CDR3 protein: CSARVSQGAGRQPQHF. CDR3 bases: TGCAGTGCTAGGGTATCACAGGGGGCCGGGCGTCAGCCCCAGCATTTT.

This clonotype was observed a few times. The rearrangement joins TRBV9 to TRBJ2-1; a possible D gene is TRBD2 (6 bases). V was clipped by 4 bases and J by 9 bases, with 11 bases between them. CDR1 and CDR2 from the germline V gene are SGDLS and YYNGEE. The CDR3 runs to 12 residues. The CDR3 region has the DNA TGTGCCAGCAGCAACCCCGGGAGTGAGCAGTTCTTC. Its translation: CASSNPGSEQFF.

This clonotype was seen a handful of times. The chain recombines TRBV20-1 with TRBJ2-1, with D possibly being TRBD2 (7 bases). Germline loops: CDR1 DFQATT, CDR2 SNEGSKA (reference sequence). V lost 3 bases, J lost 2 bases, and 11 bases lay in between. The CDR3 loop spans 14 amino acids. CDR3 sequence: CSASRGAAYNEQFF. The CDR3 DNA is TGCAGTGCTAGTCGGGGGGCCGCCTACAATGAGCAGTTCTTC.

This chain joins TRBV5-1 and TRBJ2-2; 7 bases map to TRBD1. Unmatched junction bases numbered 6, after V lost 7 bases and J lost 6 bases. Germline CDR1 is SGHRS and CDR2 is YFSETQ. The CDR3 loop spans 13 amino acids. The CDR3 spells CASDREGAGELFF. CDR3 DNA sequence: TGCGCCAGCGACAGGGAAGGGGCCGGGGAGCTGTTTTTT. Using reference TRBV5-1 and TRBJ2-2 for the parts outside the CDR3, the full variable domain is KAGVTQTPRYLIKTRGQQVTLSCSPISGHRSVSWYQQTPGQGLQFLFEYFSETQRNKGNFPGRFSGRQFSNSRSEMNVSTLELGDSALYLCASDREGAGELFFGEGSRLTVL.

The V and J genes are TRBV5-1 and TRBJ2-5, with D hard to call. The CDR3 sequence is 14 residues long. Trimming stripped 4 bases from V and 1 base from J, with 11 bases between. Germline CDR1 reads SGHRS; CDR2 reads YFSETQ. CDR3 amino acids: CASSRTIGQETQYF. The CDR3 region has the DNA TGCGCCAGCAGCCGGACGATAGGCCAAGAGACCCAGTACTTC.

The chain carries TRBV27 and TRBJ2-1; 7 nucleotides match TRBD2. From germline, CDR1 is MNHEY and CDR2 SMNVEV (reference sequence). The CDR3 has 16 residues. V was pared by 6 bases and J by 4 bases, with 12 bases of the junction left unmatched. The CDR3 loop is CASSYASGGPYNEQFF. In nucleotides, the CDR3 is TGTGCCAGCAGCTACGCTAGCGGAGGACCTTACAATGAGCAGTTCTTC.

The table lists this clonotype with a few counts. The chain is built from TRBV20-1 and TRBJ2-1, with 13 nucleotides matching TRBD2. From germline, CDR1 is DFQATT and CDR2 SNEGSKA (reference sequence). The trim removed 6 bases at V and 0 bases at J, leaving 2 bases unmatched. This CDR3 spans 15 amino acids. The CDR3 coding sequence is TGCAGTGCAAGGACTAGCGGGAGCTCCTACAATGAGCAGTTCTTC. Protein sequence: CSARTSGSSYNEQFF.

The rearrangement uses TRBV10-3 and TRBJ2-3; no reliable D call. The CDR3 is 16 amino acids. Germline assignment: CDR1 ENHRY and CDR2 SYGVKD. V lost 3 bases, J lost 1 base, and 14 bases lay in between. Here the CDR3 reads CAISDPVGPGTDTQYF. The CDR3 bases are TGTGCCATCAGTGACCCCGTAGGTCCCGGCACAGATACGCAGTATTTT.

About this clonotype itself: A much larger clone differs from this one at a single base, so this may be a read error. This rearrangement joins TRBV9 to TRBJ2-1; D tentatively fits TRBD1 or TRBD2 (7 bases each). The CDR3 runs 14 residues. Germline V gene data show CDR1 as SGDLS and CDR2 as YYNGEE. V was cut by 0 bases and J by 12 bases, with 16 bases left in between. CDR3 amino acids: CASSVVGGGLGQFF. CDR3 nucleotides: TGTGCCAGCAGCGTAGTGGGAGGGGGCCTTGGGCAGTTCTTC.

V gene TRBV11-2 combines with J gene TRBJ2-2, with 12 bases matching TRBD2. Germline V gene lookup returns CDR1 SGHAT and CDR2 FQNNGV. This CDR3 comprises 16 residues. With V trimmed by 5 bases and J by 6 bases, 7 bases remained unmatched. CDR3 sequence (DNA): TGTGCCAGCAGCACCCGACTAGCGGGAGCGGCCGGGGAGCTGTTTTTT. Protein: CASSTRLAGAAGELFF.

V usage is TRBV28 and J usage is TRBJ2-1; no firm D call. Trimming removed 6 bases at V and 13 bases at J, with 10 bases between. The germline gives CDR1 MDHEN, CDR2 SYDVKM. CDR3 length: 10 residues. The CDR3 here is CASRGIKQFF. CDR3 in DNA: TGTGCCAGCAGGGGAATTAAACAGTTCTTC.

This clonotype has more than one count but fewer than ten. The V call is TRBV7-2, the J call TRBJ2-7; 8 bases align to TRBD2. V lost 5 bases, J lost 0 bases, and 12 bases stayed unmatched. Looked up from germline, CDR1 is SGHTA and CDR2 is FQGNSA. The CDR3 contains 17 residues. CDR3 region: CASSPKATSDVSYEQYF. Written as DNA, the CDR3 is TGTGCCAGCAGCCCCAAAGCGACTAGCGATGTCTCCTACGAGCAGTACTTC.

This clonotype was detected a few times. V and J are TRBV4-1 and TRBJ2-7; 7 nucleotides line up with TRBD1. Germline CDR1 MGHRA, CDR2 YSYEKL. The CDR3 covers 18 residues. J lost 2 bases, V lost 0 bases, and 13 bases had no gene match. The CDR3: CASSQDNLQGNRPYEQYF. CDR3 sequence (DNA): TGCGCCAGCAGCCAAGATAACTTACAGGGGAATAGACCCTACGAGCAGTACTTC.

This clonotype was counted a few times. CDR3 sequence: CASEGQGGSPLHF. CDR3 coding DNA: TGTGCCAGCGAGGGGCAGGGTGGTTCACCCCTCCACTTT. This chain links TRBV6-6 with TRBJ1-6; TRBD1 might be the D (5 bases). Between the trimmed V and J ends, which lost 8 bases and 9 bases, there was a span of 14 bases. Per germline, CDR1 MNHNY and CDR2 SVGAGI (reference sequence). The CDR3 consists of 13 residues.

This clonotype was recorded at least ten times. The genes are TRBV24-1 and TRBJ2-3; D remains unclear. Between the trimmed V and J ends, which lost 4 bases and 4 bases, there was a span of 11 bases. The CDR3 totals 14 residues. Germline lookup yields CDR1 KGHDR and CDR2 SFDVKD. CDR3 coding DNA: TGTGCCACCAGTGAAGGTGGGCTCGCAGATACGCAGTATTTT. Translation gives CATSEGGLADTQYF.

The rearrangement uses TRBV15 and TRBJ1-2, with D perhaps matching TRBD1 (6 bases). CDR1 is LNHNV, CDR2 YYDKDF, per germline (reference sequence). CDR3 length equals 15 residues. Trimming took off 7 bases at V and 8 bases at J, with 23 bases between the two ends. The CDR3 sequence is CATNNPGAPLGGYTF. CDR3 bases: TGTGCCACCAACAACCCGGGGGCCCCCTTAGGAGGCTACACCTTC.

Only a few counts were recorded for this clonotype. The genes are TRBV5-1 and TRBJ1-4; the match to TRBD1 covers 8 bases. V lost 6 bases and J lost 3; bases outside the gene matches: 4. The CDR3 has 14 amino acids. Looked up from germline, CDR1 is SGHRS and CDR2 is YFSETQ. As DNA, the CDR3 is TGCGCCAGCACCCTGGACAGGGCTAATGAAAAACTGTTTTTT. This encodes CASTLDRANEKLFF.

The genes are TRBV7-2 and TRBJ2-1; D unresolved. In germline, CDR1 is SGHTA, CDR2 FQGNSA. Trimming removed 0 bases at V and 13 bases at J, with 13 bases between. There are 13 residues in the CDR3. The CDR3 DNA reads as TGTGCCAGCAGCTTAGCCGGTCTGGAGACCCAGTTCTTC. This gives the protein CASSLAGLETQFF.

This clonotype was seen only a few times. The chain is built from TRBV25-1 and TRBJ2-1; 7 bases map to TRBD1. Trimming cost V 2 bases and J 1 base; bases outside gene matches: 2. Germline V gene lookup returns CDR1 MGHDK and CDR2 SYGVNS. This CDR3 is 15 amino acids long. The CDR3 sequence is CASSEQGVSYNEQFF. The CDR3 bases are TGTGCCAGCAGTGAACAGGGGGTTTCCTACAATGAGCAGTTCTTC.

This clonotype occurred a few times. J is TRBJ2-2 and V is TRBV7-9; possible D gene TRBD1, 5 bases. The CDR3 is 16 residues long. The germline V and J ends were trimmed by 5 bases and 5 bases, with 18 bases remaining between them. Germline lookup yields CDR1 SEHNR and CDR2 FQNEAQ (reference sequence). In nucleotides, the CDR3 is TGTGCCAGCAGCCCCGCCGGGTTGGCAGGGACCGGGGAGCTGTTTTTT. Translating it yields CASSPAGLAGTGELFF.

This clonotype came up a few times. The chain recombines TRBV20-1 with TRBJ2-7, with 12 bases matching TRBD2. The CDR3 consists of 14 residues. V trimming: 7 bases; J trimming: 7 bases; junction bases outside the gene matches: 11. Germline V CDR1 and CDR2: DFQATT, SNEGSKA (reference sequence). In DNA, the CDR3 is TGCAGTGGCCTCGCGACTAGCGGGGGTTGTGAGCAGTACTTC. It translates to CSGLATSGGCEQYF.

Many counts were recorded for this clonotype. The rearrangement uses TRBV9 and TRBJ2-7, with D perhaps matching TRBD1 (6 bases). The V gene lost 0 bases and the J gene lost 7 bases, with 17 bases spanning the gap. Germline V gives CDR1 SGDLS, CDR2 YYNGEE. This CDR3 contains 15 residues. CDR3 amino acids: CASSVAGQGDGEQYF. CDR3 DNA sequence: TGTGCCAGCAGCGTAGCGGGACAAGGGGATGGAGAGCAGTACTTC.

This chain connects TRBV12-3 or TRBV12-4 to TRBJ1-1; D is undetermined. Trimming cost V 2 bases and J 10 bases, with 8 bases left between them. CDR3 length: 11 residues. Here the CDR3 reads CASSLSRLAFF. The CDR3 DNA reads as TGTGCCAGCAGTTTATCTAGGTTAGCTTTCTTT.

In this sample, this clonotype turned up a few times. J is TRBJ2-5 and V is TRBV5-1, with TRBD1 matching 9 bases. This CDR3 is built from 13 residues. CDR1 and CDR2 from the germline V gene are SGHRS and YFSETQ. The junction had 1 base not matched to a gene; V was cut back by 3 bases and J by 4 bases. CDR3 residues: CASSWTGAETQYF. The DNA for the CDR3 is TGCGCCAGCAGCTGGACAGGGGCAGAGACCCAGTACTTC.

This clonotype was recorded at least ten times. This chain joins TRBV7-6 and TRBJ2-7; TRBD1 agrees at 7 bases. The CDR3 is 15 amino acids. In germline, CDR1 is SGHVS, CDR2 FNYEAQ. V trimming: 5 bases; J trimming: 0 bases; junction bases outside the gene matches: 7. This chain's CDR3 is CASSTTGTASYEQYF. In DNA, the CDR3 is TGTGCCAGCAGCACTACCGGGACAGCCTCCTACGAGCAGTACTTC.

The CDR3 DNA follows: TGTGCCAGCAGCTCCCGGGAAGGGGTTAAAAACATTCAGTACTTC. This gives the protein CASSSREGVKNIQYF. V and J are TRBV28 and TRBJ2-4; the D gene could be TRBD1 or TRBD2 (5 bases each). This CDR3 region has 15 residues. Deletions cut 6 bases from V and 4 bases from J, with 16 bases between. Germline V CDR1 and CDR2: MDHEN, SYDVKM.